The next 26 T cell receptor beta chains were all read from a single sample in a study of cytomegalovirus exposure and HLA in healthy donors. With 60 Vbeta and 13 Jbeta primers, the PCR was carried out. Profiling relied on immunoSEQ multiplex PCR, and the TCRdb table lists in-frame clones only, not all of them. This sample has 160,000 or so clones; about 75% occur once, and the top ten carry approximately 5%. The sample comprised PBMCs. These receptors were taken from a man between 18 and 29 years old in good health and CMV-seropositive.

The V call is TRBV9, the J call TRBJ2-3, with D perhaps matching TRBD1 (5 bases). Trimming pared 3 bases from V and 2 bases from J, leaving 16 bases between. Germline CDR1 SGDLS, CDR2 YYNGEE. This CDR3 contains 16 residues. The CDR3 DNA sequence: TGTGCCAGCAGCGCTCGCGACAGTAGGAACACAGATACGCAGTATTTT. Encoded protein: CASSARDSRNTDTQYF.

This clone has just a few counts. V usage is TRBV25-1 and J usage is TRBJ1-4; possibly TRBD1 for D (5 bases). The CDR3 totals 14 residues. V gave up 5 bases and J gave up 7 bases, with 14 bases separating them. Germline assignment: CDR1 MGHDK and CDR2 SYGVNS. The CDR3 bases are TGTGCCAGCAGTAGCAGGGAGGTTGGTGAAAAACTGTTTTTT. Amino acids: CASSSREVGEKLFF.

Here the CDR3 reads CASSLAGGAQPQHF. For the CDR3, the DNA is TGTGCCAGCAGCTTGGCAGGGGGAGCTCAGCCCCAGCATTTT. The chain uses TRBV5-4 and TRBJ1-5, with TRBD1 identical over 7 bases. Losses at the gene ends were 0 bases for V and 6 bases for J; bases not matched to a gene: 3. The length of the CDR3 is 14 residues. Germline CDR1 is SGHNT and CDR2 is YYREEE (reference sequence). Full variable domain (missing parts from reference TRBV5-4 and TRBJ1-5): ETGVTQSPTHLIKTRGQQVTLRCSSQSGHNTVSWYQQALGQGPQFIFQYYREEENGRGNFPPRFSGLQFPNYSSELNVNALELDDSALYLCASSLAGGAQPQHFGDGTRLSIL.

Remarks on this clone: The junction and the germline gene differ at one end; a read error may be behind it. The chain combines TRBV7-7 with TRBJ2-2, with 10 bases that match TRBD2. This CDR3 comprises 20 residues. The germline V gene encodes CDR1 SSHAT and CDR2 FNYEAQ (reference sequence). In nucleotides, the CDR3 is TGTGCTAGCAGCTTAGGCTTAGCGGGAGGACAATTCGAGGACACCGGGGAGCTGTTTTTT. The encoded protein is CASSLGLAGGQFEDTGELFF.

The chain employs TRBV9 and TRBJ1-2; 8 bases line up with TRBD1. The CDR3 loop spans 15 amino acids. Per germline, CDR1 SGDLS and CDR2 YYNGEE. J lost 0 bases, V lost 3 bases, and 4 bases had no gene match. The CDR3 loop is CASSARQGSNYGYTF. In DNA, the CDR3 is TGTGCCAGCAGCGCGAGACAGGGGTCTAACTATGGCTACACCTTC.

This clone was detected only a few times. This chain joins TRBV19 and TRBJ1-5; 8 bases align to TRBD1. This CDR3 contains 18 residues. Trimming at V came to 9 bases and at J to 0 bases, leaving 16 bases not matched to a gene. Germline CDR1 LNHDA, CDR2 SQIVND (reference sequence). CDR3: CASATTGGSPFSNQPQHF. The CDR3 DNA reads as TGTGCCAGCGCCACCACAGGGGGTTCACCATTTAGCAATCAGCCCCAGCATTTT.

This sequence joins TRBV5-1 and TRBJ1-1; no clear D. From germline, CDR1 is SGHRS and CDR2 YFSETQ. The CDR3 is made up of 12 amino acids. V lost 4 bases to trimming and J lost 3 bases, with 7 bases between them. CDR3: CASSTTHTEAFF. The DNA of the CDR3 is TGCGCCAGCAGCACCACACACACTGAAGCTTTCTTT.

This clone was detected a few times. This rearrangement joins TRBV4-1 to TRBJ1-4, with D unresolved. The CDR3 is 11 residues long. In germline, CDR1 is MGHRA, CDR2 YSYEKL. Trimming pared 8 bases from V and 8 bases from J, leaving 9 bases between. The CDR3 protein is CASPGGEKLFF. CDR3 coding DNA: TGCGCCAGCCCTGGCGGGGAAAAACTGTTTTTT.

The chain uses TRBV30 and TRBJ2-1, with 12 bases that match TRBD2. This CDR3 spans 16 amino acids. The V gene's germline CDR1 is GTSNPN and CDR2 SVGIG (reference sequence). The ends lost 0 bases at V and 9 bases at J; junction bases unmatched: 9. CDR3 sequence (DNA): TGTGCCTGGAGTGTACTGAGGACTAGCGGGGACGGTGAGCAGTTCTTC. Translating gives CAWSVLRTSGDGEQFF.

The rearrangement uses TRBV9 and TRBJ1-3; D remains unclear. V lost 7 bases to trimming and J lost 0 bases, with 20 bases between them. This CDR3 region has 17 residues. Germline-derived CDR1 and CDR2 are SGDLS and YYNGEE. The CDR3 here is CASGGEMAGFSGNTIYF. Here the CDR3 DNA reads TGTGCCAGCGGCGGGGAAATGGCGGGATTCTCTGGAAACACCATATATTTT.

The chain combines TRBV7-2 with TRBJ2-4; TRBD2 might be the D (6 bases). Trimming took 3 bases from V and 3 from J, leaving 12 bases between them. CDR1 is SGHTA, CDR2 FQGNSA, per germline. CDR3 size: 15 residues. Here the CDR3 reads CASSLGGPFKNIQYF. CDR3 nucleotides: TGTGCCAGCAGCTTGGGGGGACCGTTCAAAAACATTCAGTACTTC.

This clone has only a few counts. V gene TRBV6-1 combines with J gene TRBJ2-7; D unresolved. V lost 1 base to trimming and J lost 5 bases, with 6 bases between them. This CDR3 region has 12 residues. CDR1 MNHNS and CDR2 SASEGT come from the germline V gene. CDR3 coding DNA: TGTGCCAGCAGTGAAGGGGCGAACGAGCAGTACGTC. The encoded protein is CASSEGANEQYV.

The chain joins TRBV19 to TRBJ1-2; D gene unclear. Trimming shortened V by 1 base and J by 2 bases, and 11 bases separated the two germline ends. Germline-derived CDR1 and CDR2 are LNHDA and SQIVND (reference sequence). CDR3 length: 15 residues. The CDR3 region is CASSIAIDLNYGYTF. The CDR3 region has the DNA TGTGCCAGTAGTATAGCTATCGACTTAAACTATGGCTACACCTTC. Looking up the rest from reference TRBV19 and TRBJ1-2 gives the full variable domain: DGGITQSPKYLFRKEGQNVTLSCEQNLNHDAMYWYRQDPGQGLRLIYYSQIVNDFQKGDIAEGYSVSREKKESFPLTVTSAQKNPTAFYLCASSIAIDLNYGYTFGSGTRLTVV.

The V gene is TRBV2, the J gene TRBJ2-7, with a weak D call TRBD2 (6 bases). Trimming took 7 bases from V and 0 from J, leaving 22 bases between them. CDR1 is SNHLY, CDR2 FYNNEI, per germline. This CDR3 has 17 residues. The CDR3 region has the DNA TGTGCCAGCACTGGTTTGGGGGGACGGCCTACCTCCTACGAGCAGTACGTC. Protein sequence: CASTGLGGRPTSYEQYV.

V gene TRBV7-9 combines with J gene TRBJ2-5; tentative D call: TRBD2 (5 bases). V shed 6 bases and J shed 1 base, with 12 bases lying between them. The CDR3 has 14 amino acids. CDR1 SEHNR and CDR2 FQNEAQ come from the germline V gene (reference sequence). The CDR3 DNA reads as TGTGCCAGCAGGATCAATGCGGGCCAAGAGACCCAGTACTTC. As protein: CASRINAGQETQYF.

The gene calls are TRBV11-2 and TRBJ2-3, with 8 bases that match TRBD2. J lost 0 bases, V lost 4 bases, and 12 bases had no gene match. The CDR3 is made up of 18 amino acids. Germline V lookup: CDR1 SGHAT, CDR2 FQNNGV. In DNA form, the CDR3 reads TGTGCCAGCAGCTCCCGAAGCGGGAGATTTCCTAGCACAGATACGCAGTATTTT. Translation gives CASSSRSGRFPSTDTQYF.

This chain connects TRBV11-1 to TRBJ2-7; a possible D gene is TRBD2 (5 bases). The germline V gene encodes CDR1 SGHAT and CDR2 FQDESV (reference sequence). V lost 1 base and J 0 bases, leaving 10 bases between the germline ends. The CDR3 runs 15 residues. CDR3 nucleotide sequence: TGTGCCAGCAGCTTAGGTAGCGACAACTCCTACGAGCAGTACGTC. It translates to CASSLGSDNSYEQYV.

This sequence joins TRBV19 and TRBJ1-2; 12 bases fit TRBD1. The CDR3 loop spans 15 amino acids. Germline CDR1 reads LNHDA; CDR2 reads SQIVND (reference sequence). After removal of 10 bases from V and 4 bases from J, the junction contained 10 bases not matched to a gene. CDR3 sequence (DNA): TGTGCCACCCAAGACCGGGACAGGGGGCCCTATGGCTACACCTTC. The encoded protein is CATQDRDRGPYGYTF. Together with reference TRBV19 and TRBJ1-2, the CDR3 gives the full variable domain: DGGITQSPKYLFRKEGQNVTLSCEQNLNHDAMYWYRQDPGQGLRLIYYSQIVNDFQKGDIAEGYSVSREKKESFPLTVTSAQKNPTAFYLCATQDRDRGPYGYTFGSGTRLTVV.

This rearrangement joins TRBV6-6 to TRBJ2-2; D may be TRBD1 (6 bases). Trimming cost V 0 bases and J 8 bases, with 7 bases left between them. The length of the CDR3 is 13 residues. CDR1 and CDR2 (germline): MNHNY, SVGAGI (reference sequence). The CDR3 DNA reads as TGTGCCAGCAGTTACTCCGGGACAGGGGAGCTGTTTTTT. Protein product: CASSYSGTGELFF.

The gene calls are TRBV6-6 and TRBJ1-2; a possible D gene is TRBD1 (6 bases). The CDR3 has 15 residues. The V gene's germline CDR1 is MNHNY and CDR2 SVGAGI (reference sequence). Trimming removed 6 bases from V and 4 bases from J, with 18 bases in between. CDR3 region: CASRTSGERTYGYTF. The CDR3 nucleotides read TGTGCCAGCAGAACTTCAGGGGAGCGTACCTATGGCTACACCTTC.

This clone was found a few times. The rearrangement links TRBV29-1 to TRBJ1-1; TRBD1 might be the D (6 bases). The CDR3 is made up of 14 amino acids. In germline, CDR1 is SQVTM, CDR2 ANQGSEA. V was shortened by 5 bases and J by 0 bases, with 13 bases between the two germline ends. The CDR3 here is CSVFLTGMNTEAFF. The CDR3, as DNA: TGCAGCGTTTTCCTGACAGGCATGAACACTGAAGCTTTCTTT. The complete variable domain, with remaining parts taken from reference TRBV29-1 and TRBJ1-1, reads SAVISQKPSRDICQRGTSLTIQCQVDSQVTMMFWYRQQPGQSLTLIATANQGSEATYESGFVIDKFPISRPNLTFSTLTVSNMSPEDSSIYLCSVFLTGMNTEAFFGQGTRLTVV.

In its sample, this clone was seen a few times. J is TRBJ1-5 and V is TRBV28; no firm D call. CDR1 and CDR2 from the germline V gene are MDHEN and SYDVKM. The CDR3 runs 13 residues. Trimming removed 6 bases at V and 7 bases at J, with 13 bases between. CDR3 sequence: CASSLPTGQPQHF. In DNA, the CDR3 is TGTGCCAGCAGCCTCCCTACGGGGCAGCCCCAGCATTTT. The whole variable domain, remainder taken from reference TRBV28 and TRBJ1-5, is DVKVTQSSRYLVKRTGEKVFLECVQDMDHENMFWYRQDPGLGLRLIYFSYDVKMKEKGDIPEGYSVSREKKERFSLILESASTNQTSMYLCASSLPTGQPQHFGDGTRLSIL.

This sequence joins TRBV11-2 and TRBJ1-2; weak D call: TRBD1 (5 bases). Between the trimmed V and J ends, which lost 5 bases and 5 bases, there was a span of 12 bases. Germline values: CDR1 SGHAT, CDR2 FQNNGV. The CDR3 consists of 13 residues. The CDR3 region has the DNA TGTGCCAGCAGCAGCACAGGTTTTTATGGCTACACCTTC. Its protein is CASSSTGFYGYTF.

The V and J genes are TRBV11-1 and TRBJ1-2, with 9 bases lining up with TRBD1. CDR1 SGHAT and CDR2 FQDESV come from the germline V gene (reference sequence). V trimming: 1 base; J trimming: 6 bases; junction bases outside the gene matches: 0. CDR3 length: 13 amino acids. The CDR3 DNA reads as TGTGCCAGCAGCTTAGGACAGGGGGATGGCTACACCTTC. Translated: CASSLGQGDGYTF.

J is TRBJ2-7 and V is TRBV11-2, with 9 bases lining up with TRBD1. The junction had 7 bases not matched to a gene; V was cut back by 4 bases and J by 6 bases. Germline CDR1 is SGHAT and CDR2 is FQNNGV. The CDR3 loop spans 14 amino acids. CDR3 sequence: CASSSGTGFSEQYV. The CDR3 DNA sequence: TGTGCCAGCAGCTCCGGGACAGGGTTTTCCGAGCAGTACGTC.

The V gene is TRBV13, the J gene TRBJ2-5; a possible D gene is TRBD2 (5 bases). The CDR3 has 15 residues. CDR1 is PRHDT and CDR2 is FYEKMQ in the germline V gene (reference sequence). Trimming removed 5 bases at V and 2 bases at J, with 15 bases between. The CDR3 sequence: CASSLLRGTQETQYF. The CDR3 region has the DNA TGTGCCAGCAGCCTACTACGGGGAACTCAAGAGACCCAGTACTTC.